This T cell receptor (beta chain) was recovered during a study of CD8 T cells in ankylosing spondylitis. Notes on the study in general: Within ankylosing spondylitis blood, a TCR beta motif made up of seven or eight highly homologous variants appeared to be characteristic. Researchers reportedly found disease-linked clones significantly enriched in matched ankylosing spondylitis synovial fluid.

With regard to this clonotype: Its matching antigen is unknown.

A single record per CDR3 protein comes from TCRdb applying MiXCR to the 5' RACE reads. The sample includes 200,000 or so distinct CDR3 sequences, approximately 13% of them seen just once. The length of the CDR3 is 18 residues. The junction had 11 bases not matched to a gene; V was cut back by 6 bases and J by 0 bases. Germline-derived CDR1 and CDR2 are DFQATT and SNEGSKA (reference sequence). The V gene is TRBV20-1, the J gene TRBJ2-1; 13 bases match TRBD2. The TCR comes from a female donor with ankylosing spondylitis or in good health (not recorded which). Source material: blood, either unsorted or a sorted T cell fraction (not recorded which). The CDR3 loop reads CSALTSGRQTSSYNEQFF. DNA of the CDR3: TGCAGTGCCCTGACTAGCGGGAGGCAAACCAGCTCCTACAATGAGCAGTTCTTC.